This T cell receptor beta chain is drawn from a study of blood T cell repertoires in COVID-19. Study information: Samples representing acute and convalescent COVID-19 were sourced from the United States, Italy and Spain. Sources were T cells, B-cell-depleted T cells, or PBMCs; the material itself was cDNA or gDNA.

Trimming at V came to 2 bases and at J to 3 bases, leaving 3 bases not matched to a gene. The length of the CDR3 is 16 residues. CDR1 and CDR2 from the germline V gene are MGHDK and SYGVNS. Assay: immunoSEQ multiplex PCR; the TCRdb copy retains only in-frame clones and omits some. The sample lists 95,000 to 150,000 clones; around four fifths were seen once. The sequenced sample was peripheral blood. This TCR came from a human donor in a cohort sampled during active COVID-19. This rearrangement joins TRBV25-1 to TRBJ2-3, with 12 bases that match TRBD2. The CDR3 sequence: CASSEQTSGGTDTQYF. The CDR3 DNA reads as TGTGCCAGCAGTGAACAGACTAGCGGGGGAACAGATACGCAGTATTTT. The entire variable domain, with the rest obtained from reference TRBV25-1 and TRBJ2-3, is as follows: EADIYQTPRYLVIGTGKKITLECSQTMGHDKMYWYQQDPGMELHLIHYSYGVNSTEKGDLSSESTVSRIRTEHFPLTLESARPSHTSQYLCASSEQTSGGTDTQYFGPGTRLTVL.